This is a list of T cell receptor beta chains from one sample in a study of cytomegalovirus exposure and HLA in healthy donors. Using immunoSEQ multiplex PCR, the repertoire was profiled, and TCRdb retains in-frame clones only, with some absent. The sample lists 170,000 or so clones, approximately 78% occurring once. Sequencing was carried out using PBMCs. Every receptor here comes from a woman in her forties or fifties in good health and CMV-seropositive. Each CDR3 is given with its conserved first and last residue. D genes are given only for firm matches. Size values are once, few and many counts, or a class for expanded clones, and some rows have none.

V gene	J gene	D gene	clone size	CDR3 DNA	CDR3 protein
TRBV20-1	TRBJ2-5	TRBD2	NA	TGCAGTCCGGGGGAGGGGGAGACCCAGTACTTC	CSPGEGETQYF
TRBV5-1	TRBJ2-7	TRBD1	NA	TGCGCCAGCAGCATGGGACAGGCCTACGAGCAGTACTTC	CASSMGQAYEQYF
TRBV5-1	TRBJ2-7	NA	once	TGCGCCAGCAGCTTTAACGACAGGACCTACGAGCAGTACTTC	CASSFNDRTYEQYF
TRBV9	TRBJ1-3	NA	NA	TGTGCCAGCAACCGCGAGGGGGGGAGGACTGGAAACACCATATATTTT	CASNREGGRTGNTIYF
TRBV5-1	TRBJ2-1	TRBD2	NA	TGCGCCAGCAGCGGGGGAGGGGTTGACAATGAGCAGTTCTTC	CASSGGGVDNEQFF
TRBV30	TRBJ1-2	NA	NA	TGTGCCTGTTTACAGGGTGCTGGTGGCTACACCTTC	CACLQGAGGYTF
TRBV6-1	TRBJ1-3	NA	once	TGTGCCAGCAGCACAGGGACTGGAAACACCATATATTTT	CASSTGTGNTIYF
TRBV5-6	TRBJ2-7	NA	NA	TGTGCCAGCAGCCCAAGAAGGAGTCCCCTCTCCTACGAGCAGTACTTC	CASSPRRSPLSYEQYF
TRBV29-1	TRBJ2-1	NA	NA	TGCAGCGTTGATATAGGGGGGGCCAATGAGCAGTTCTTC	CSVDIGGANEQFF
TRBV7-6	TRBJ2-5	NA	few	TGTGCCAGCAGCCCCAGCACTGATCCCCTGAGGAAGACCCAGTACTTC	CASSPSTDPLRKTQYF
TRBV27	TRBJ1-2	NA	NA	TGTGCGCCACCATTTGGACTAGCTGGCTACACCTTC	CAPPFGLAGYTF
TRBV25-1	TRBJ2-7	TRBD1	NA	TGTGCCAGCAGTGTCATGGGACAGGGAGCCTACGAGCAGTACTTC	CASSVMGQGAYEQYF
TRBV2	TRBJ2-7	TRBD1	NA	TGTGCCAGCAGTGTTGTAGGGACAGAGTACGAGCAGTACTTC	CASSVVGTEYEQYF
TRBV2	TRBJ2-4	NA	NA	TGTGCCAGCAGTGATTTGCCAGGAGCCAAAAACATTCAGTACTTC	CASSDLPGAKNIQYF
TRBV10-3	TRBJ2-1	TRBD1	once	TGTGCCATCAGTGGTTCGGACAGGGGGCTTGACAATGAGCAGTTCTTC	CAISGSDRGLDNEQFF
TRBV12-5	TRBJ2-1	TRBD2	NA	TGTGCTAGTGGATCCCTAGGGCTAGCGGGGAGATACAATGAGCAGTTCTTC	CASGSLGLAGRYNEQFF
TRBV5-1	TRBJ1-6	NA	NA	TGCGCCAGCAGCTCACAGGGTCGGGTTGATTCACCCCTCCACTTT	CASSSQGRVDSPLHF
TRBV9	TRBJ1-3	NA	NA	TGTGCCAGCAGCGTAGGGGGGACACACTCTGGAAACACCATATATTTT	CASSVGGTHSGNTIYF
TRBV19	TRBJ2-6	NA	NA	TGTGCCAGTAGGACTGGTGGGGCCAACGTCCTGACTTTC	CASRTGGANVLTF
TRBV11-3	TRBJ2-7	NA	NA	TGTGCCAGCAGCTTGGGACATGGGGCGCTTTACGAGCAGTACTTC	CASSLGHGALYEQYF
TRBV10-3	TRBJ2-3	TRBD2	NA	TGTGCCATCAGTGAGTCGACGCTAGCGGGGCCGAGCACAGATACGCAGTATTTT	CAISESTLAGPSTDTQYF
TRBV5-1	TRBJ2-4	TRBD2	NA	TGCGCCAGCAGCGACACTAGCGGGGGGTACATTCAGTACTTC	CASSDTSGGYIQYF
TRBV27	TRBJ1-1	NA	NA	TGTGCCAGCAGTTTAACCGGGGTGAACACTGAAGCCTTCTTT	CASSLTGVNTEAFF
TRBV11-3	TRBJ2-1	TRBD2	NA	TGTGCCAGCAGCTTAGGCGGGGGGGAATGGAGTGATGAGCAGTTCTTC	CASSLGGGEWSDEQFF
TRBV6-1	TRBJ1-4	TRBD1	NA	TGTGCCAGCAGGACAGGGGTTGGCACTAATGAAAAACTGTTTTTT	CASRTGVGTNEKLFF
TRBV2	TRBJ1-1	NA	NA	TGTGCCAGCAGTGTGAGGGTATCTGAAGCTTTCTTT	CASSVRVSEAFF
TRBV4-1	TRBJ2-1	TRBD1	NA	TGCGCCAGCAGCCCGTCGGACAGGGGGGGGCCCAATGAGCAGTTCTTC	CASSPSDRGGPNEQFF
TRBV2	TRBJ1-4	TRBD1	few	TGTGCCAGCAGAGACAGGGTTGGAAGTGAAAAACTGTTTTTT	CASRDRVGSEKLFF
TRBV19	TRBJ2-2	NA	NA	TGTGCCAGTAGTATTTCGCAGGATCCGAACACCGGGGAGCTGTTTTTT	CASSISQDPNTGELFF
TRBV30	TRBJ2-3	NA	NA	TGTGCCTGGAGGAGGGCAAGGCAGGGGCCAGATACGCAGTATTTT	CAWRRARQGPDTQYF
TRBV10-3	TRBJ2-1	TRBD2	NA	TGTGCCATCAGCGGACTAGCGGGGCGAGATGAGCAGTTCTTC	CAISGLAGRDEQFF
TRBV25-1	TRBJ2-7	NA	NA	TGTGCCAGCACCATGAGGCCTCTTCGCGAGGCCTACGAGCAGTACTTC	CASTMRPLREAYEQYF
TRBV12-5	TRBJ2-3	TRBD2	NA	TGTGCTAGTGGTTTGGTAATTTCTAGCGGGACAAGCGCGCAGTATTTT	CASGLVISSGTSAQYF
TRBV7-2	TRBJ2-3	TRBD2	NA	TGTGCCAGCAGCTTAGGGCGGGGGGGTAGCACAGATACGCAGTATTTT	CASSLGRGGSTDTQYF
TRBV29-1	TRBJ1-1	NA	NA	TGCAGCGTTAGGGACTTGGGGGACACTGAAGCTTTCTTT	CSVRDLGDTEAFF
TRBV4-2	TRBJ2-5	TRBD2	NA	TGTGCCAGCAGCCTCGGGACTAGCGGGGGGGTACTGGAGACCCAGTACTTC	CASSLGTSGGVLETQYF
TRBV7-6	TRBJ1-3	TRBD1	NA	TGTGCCAGCAGCCTCAGACAGGGGACTGGAAACACCATATATTTT	CASSLRQGTGNTIYF
TRBV5-8	TRBJ2-3	TRBD2	NA	TGTGCCAGCAGCTTTAGCGGGGGGACCTCAGATACGCAGTATTTT	CASSFSGGTSDTQYF
TRBV6-1	TRBJ1-6	NA	NA	TGTGCCAGCAGGATCACGGAGGGGAATTCACCCCTCCACTTT	CASRITEGNSPLHF
TRBV5-4	TRBJ1-1	NA	NA	TGTGCCAGCAGGGCGGGGAACACTGAAGCTTTCTTT	CASRAGNTEAFF
TRBV30	TRBJ2-1	NA	NA	TGTGCCTGGAGTCAGGTCTGGAATGAGCAGTTCTTC	CAWSQVWNEQFF
TRBV14	TRBJ1-3	TRBD1	NA	TGTGCCAGCAGCCTCTGGACAGGACCCATATATTTT	CASSLWTGPIYF
TRBV4-1	TRBJ2-1	NA	NA	TGCGCCAGCAGCCGGGAGAGGGTCCAAAACAATGAGCAGTTCTTC	CASSRERVQNNEQFF
TRBV7-8	TRBJ2-7	TRBD2	NA	TGTGCCAGCAGCTCTAGCGGGGGGGCCTACGAGCAGTACTTC	CASSSSGGAYEQYF
TRBV6-1	TRBJ1-5	NA	few	TGTGCCAGCAGGATATACGACAGTTATCAGCCCCAGCATTTT	CASRIYDSYQPQHF
TRBV2	TRBJ2-7	NA	NA	TGTGCCAGCAGTGAGGGGGGAGACTTTTACGAGCAGTACTTC	CASSEGGDFYEQYF
TRBV4-1	TRBJ1-2	NA	NA	TGCGCCAGCAGCCAAGGACATATCTATGGCTACACCTTC	CASSQGHIYGYTF
TRBV7-6	TRBJ2-1	TRBD2	NA	TGTGCCAGCAGCTTAGAAATTAGCGGGGGGTCCTACAATGAGCAGTTCTTC	CASSLEISGGSYNEQFF
TRBV5-1	TRBJ2-5	NA	NA	TGCGCCAGCAGCTTGGATGCCGGACAGCCGGCCGGGGAGACCCAGTACTTC	CASSLDAGQPAGETQYF
TRBV14	TRBJ2-7	NA	NA	TGTGCCAGCAGCCCCGACTGGAGGGAGGTCTACGAGCAGTACTTC	CASSPDWREVYEQYF
TRBV5-1	TRBJ2-2	NA	NA	TGCGCCAGCAGCTTGGACGGTGCCGGGGAGCTGTTTTTT	CASSLDGAGELFF
TRBV5-6	TRBJ1-2	NA	NA	TGTGCCAGCAGCCTGGGCTCGCGTTTCGGTGACTATGGCTACACCTTC	CASSLGSRFGDYGYTF
TRBV21-1	TRBJ1-1	NA	few	TGTGCCAGAACAGGGGCTGAAGCTTTCTTT	CARTGAEAFF
TRBV7-9	TRBJ1-3	NA	once	TGTGCCAGCAGCTTAGGGGAGAATGAAAACACCATATATTTT	CASSLGENENTIYF
TRBV25-1	TRBJ2-2	NA	NA	TGTGCCAGCAGTGAAACCCGGACAAGTACCGGGGAGCTGTTTTTT	CASSETRTSTGELFF
TRBV30	TRBJ2-3	TRBD2	few	TGTGCCTCTGAGACTAGCGGGGGGGCAGATACGCAGTATTTT	CASETSGGADTQYF
TRBV27	TRBJ1-2	NA	NA	TGTGCCAGCAGTTTATATTCGGCAGGGGATAACTATGGCTACACCTTC	CASSLYSAGDNYGYTF
TRBV5-1	TRBJ2-7	NA	few	TGCGCCAGCAGCTTGTACGGACAACCCTACGAGCAGTACTTC	CASSLYGQPYEQYF
TRBV18	TRBJ1-1	NA	NA	TGTGCCAGCTCACCTGTAGGGGCTGAAGCTTTCTTT	CASSPVGAEAFF
TRBV9	TRBJ1-2	NA	once	TGTGCCAGCATGCGGACAGACGGAGGCTACACCTTC	CASMRTDGGYTF